This is a list of T cell receptor beta chains from one sample in a study of OX40 agonist ivuxolimab in advanced cancers. Sequenced by immunoSEQ multiplex PCR; TCRdb stores in-frame clones only, minus some. The table records about 48,000 clones, around 87% of them present only once. The starting material was CD4+ or CD8+ T cells sorted from blood, obtained in a trial of the OX40 agonist ivuxolimab. These receptors all stem from an adult with an advanced solid tumor such as melanoma, head and neck, liver or kidney cancer. Each CDR3 is given with its conserved first and last residue. D genes are given only for firm matches. Clone sizes are given selectively: once, few, many, or a class where the clone is expanded.

D gene: TRBD1
clone size: NA
J gene: TRBJ1-1
V gene: TRBV19
CDR3 DNA: TGTGCCAGTACCCCCGGGACAGGGGGGACTGAAGCTTTCTTT
CDR3 protein: CASTPGTGGTEAFF

D gene: NA
clone size: NA
J gene: TRBJ1-1
V gene: TRBV4-2
CDR3 DNA: TGTGCCAGCAACAAGGGGGGGACTGAAGCTTTCTTT
CDR3 protein: CASNKGGTEAFF

D gene: NA
clone size: NA
J gene: TRBJ2-3
V gene: TRBV13
CDR3 DNA: TGTGCCAGCAGCCCTTGGGACCTACGCACAGATACGCAGTATTTT
CDR3 protein: CASSPWDLRTDTQYF

D gene: TRBD2
clone size: NA
J gene: TRBJ2-7
V gene: TRBV19
CDR3 DNA: TGTGCCAGTAGGGGGGAGGGCCTGAGTGGCGGGCGCTACGAGCAGTACTTC
CDR3 protein: CASRGEGLSGGRYEQYF

D gene: NA
clone size: NA
J gene: TRBJ2-7
V gene: TRBV19
CDR3 DNA: TGTGCCAGTAGTATTTCCTCCTACGAGCAGTACTTC
CDR3 protein: CASSISSYEQYF

D gene: NA
clone size: NA
J gene: TRBJ1-1
V gene: TRBV6-6
CDR3 DNA: TGTGCCAGCCTTGAGGGAACAGTGAACACTGAAGCTTTCTTT
CDR3 protein: CASLEGTVNTEAFF

D gene: TRBD2
clone size: NA
J gene: TRBJ2-1
V gene: TRBV25-1
CDR3 DNA: TGTGCCAGCAGTCGACCGGGACTAGCGGAGCAGTTCTTC
CDR3 protein: CASSRPGLAEQFF

D gene: NA
clone size: NA
J gene: TRBJ1-5
V gene: TRBV7-6
CDR3 DNA: TGTGCCAGCAGCTTAGCCAGGGGCAATCAGCCCCAGCATTTT
CDR3 protein: CASSLARGNQPQHF

D gene: TRBD2
clone size: once
J gene: TRBJ2-3
V gene: TRBV7-9
CDR3 DNA: TGTGCCAGCAGCGCGGGGGACTCCCCCACAGATACGCAGTATTTT
CDR3 protein: CASSAGDSPTDTQYF

D gene: NA
clone size: NA
J gene: TRBJ2-7
V gene: TRBV6-5
CDR3 DNA: TGTGCCAGCAGTTCTCAGGACGGTTACGAGCAGTACTTC
CDR3 protein: CASSSQDGYEQYF

D gene: NA
clone size: NA
J gene: TRBJ2-3
V gene: TRBV19
CDR3 DNA: TGTGCCAGTACCTTACAGGGTACGAACGCAGATACGCAGTATTTT
CDR3 protein: CASTLQGTNADTQYF

D gene: NA
clone size: few
J gene: TRBJ2-1
V gene: TRBV18
CDR3 DNA: TGTGCCAGCTCACCACCGTCACAGGGATATGAGCAGTTCTTC
CDR3 protein: CASSPPSQGYEQFF

D gene: TRBD1
clone size: NA
J gene: TRBJ1-4
V gene: TRBV5-4
CDR3 DNA: TGTGCCAGCAGCTCCGACAGGGGAAGTGCGCTTGCAACTAATGAAAAACTGTTTTTT
CDR3 protein: CASSSDRGSALATNEKLFF

D gene: NA
clone size: once
J gene: TRBJ1-2
V gene: TRBV30
CDR3 DNA: TGTGCCTGGAGTGTGGGGGGGGCCCTAAACTATGGCTACACCTTC
CDR3 protein: CAWSVGGALNYGYTF

D gene: NA
clone size: NA
J gene: TRBJ1-5
V gene: TRBV6-1
CDR3 DNA: TGTGCCAGCAGCCGACGGGCGGATCAGCCCCAGCATTTT
CDR3 protein: CASSRRADQPQHF

D gene: TRBD2
clone size: NA
J gene: TRBJ2-4
V gene: TRBV5-1
CDR3 DNA: TGCGCCAGCAGCTTGTGGGGGGGTGACGACATCTCAAACATTCAGTACTTC
CDR3 protein: CASSLWGGDDISNIQYF

D gene: NA
clone size: NA
J gene: TRBJ1-5
V gene: TRBV4-1
CDR3 DNA: TGCGCCAGCAGCCAAGAGGGGGGAGGAGGCAATCAGCCCCAGCATTTT
CDR3 protein: CASSQEGGGGNQPQHF

D gene: TRBD1
clone size: NA
J gene: TRBJ1-1
V gene: TRBV27
CDR3 DNA: TGTGCCAGCAGTCCCAACAGGGGAGGGGAGAACACTGAAGCTTTCTTT
CDR3 protein: CASSPNRGGENTEAFF

D gene: NA
clone size: few
J gene: TRBJ1-1
V gene: TRBV7-3
CDR3 DNA: TGTGCCAGCAGCCCCACGGGTATGAACACTGAAGCTTTCTTT
CDR3 protein: CASSPTGMNTEAFF

D gene: TRBD2
clone size: NA
J gene: TRBJ2-7
V gene: TRBV9
CDR3 DNA: TGTGCCAGCAGCGTGGGCCCCCCCGGGACTAGCGGGAGCGCCGAGCAGTACTTC
CDR3 protein: CASSVGPPGTSGSAEQYF

D gene: NA
clone size: NA
J gene: TRBJ1-2
V gene: TRBV5-5
CDR3 DNA: TGTGCCAGCAGCTTGGCTACCGGGACGGTTAACTATGGCTACACCTTC
CDR3 protein: CASSLATGTVNYGYTF

D gene: NA
clone size: NA
J gene: TRBJ2-3
V gene: TRBV6-5
CDR3 DNA: TGTGCCAGCAGTTTAACAGGGTTCGCGCAGTATTTT
CDR3 protein: CASSLTGFAQYF

D gene: NA
clone size: NA
J gene: TRBJ1-1
V gene: TRBV9
CDR3 DNA: TGTGCCAGCAGCGTCCAACTAGACCGCACTGAAGCTTTCTTT
CDR3 protein: CASSVQLDRTEAFF

D gene: TRBD1
clone size: once
J gene: TRBJ1-1
V gene: TRBV11-1
CDR3 DNA: TGTGCCAGCAGCCCTCGACAGGGAGGGAGGACTGAAGCTTTCTTT
CDR3 protein: CASSPRQGGRTEAFF

D gene: NA
clone size: NA
J gene: TRBJ2-2
V gene: TRBV7-9
CDR3 DNA: TGTGCCAGCAGCCCGTCGGCCGGCACCGGGGAGCTGTTTTTT
CDR3 protein: CASSPSAGTGELFF

D gene: NA
clone size: NA
J gene: TRBJ1-2
V gene: TRBV7-9
CDR3 DNA: TGTGCCAGCAGCTTTGACACCTATGGCTACACCTTC
CDR3 protein: CASSFDTYGYTF

D gene: TRBD2
clone size: NA
J gene: TRBJ2-3
V gene: TRBV5-1
CDR3 DNA: TGCGCCAGCAGCTTGAGCGGGGGGGTGCCAGATACGCAGTATTTT
CDR3 protein: CASSLSGGVPDTQYF

D gene: TRBD2
clone size: NA
J gene: TRBJ2-5
V gene: TRBV5-1
CDR3 DNA: TGCGCCAGCAGCTTGGGACTAGCGGGAGGGGGAGAGACCCAGTACTTC
CDR3 protein: CASSLGLAGGGETQYF

D gene: TRBD1
clone size: NA
J gene: TRBJ1-2
V gene: TRBV27
CDR3 DNA: TGTGCCAGCGGAACAGGGGGCGCAGGCTATGGCTACACCTTC
CDR3 protein: CASGTGGAGYGYTF

D gene: NA
clone size: once
J gene: TRBJ1-1
V gene: TRBV7-2
CDR3 DNA: TGTGCCAGCAGCTTAGTCTCGGCAGGGCTGCGGGCGGAAGCTTTCTTT
CDR3 protein: CASSLVSAGLRAEAFF

D gene: TRBD1
clone size: NA
J gene: TRBJ2-7
V gene: TRBV19
CDR3 DNA: TGTGCCAGTAGCGACAGGGGGCCGGAGGAGCAGTACTTC
CDR3 protein: CASSDRGPEEQYF

D gene: NA
clone size: few
J gene: TRBJ1-6
V gene: TRBV9
CDR3 DNA: TGTGCCAGCAGCGTCCAGGGCCAGAGCCATTCACCCCTCCACTTT
CDR3 protein: CASSVQGQSHSPLHF

D gene: NA
clone size: NA
J gene: TRBJ1-1
V gene: TRBV11-2
CDR3 DNA: TGTGCCAGCAGCTCGGAGGGGGGTGTGTTTAGTGAAGCTTTCTTT
CDR3 protein: CASSSEGGVFSEAFF

D gene: NA
clone size: NA
J gene: TRBJ2-5
V gene: TRBV7-9
CDR3 DNA: TGTGCCAGCAGCGTGAAACAGGACCAAGAGACCCAGTACTTC
CDR3 protein: CASSVKQDQETQYF

D gene: NA
clone size: once
J gene: TRBJ2-3
V gene: TRBV5-4
CDR3 DNA: TGTGCCAGCAGCTTGGCAGATACGCAGTATTTT
CDR3 protein: CASSLADTQYF

D gene: NA
clone size: NA
J gene: TRBJ1-5
V gene: TRBV19
CDR3 DNA: TGTGCCAGTAAAGAGGCGGGTCAGCCCCAGCATTTT
CDR3 protein: CASKEAGQPQHF

D gene: TRBD1
clone size: NA
J gene: TRBJ1-2
V gene: TRBV9
CDR3 DNA: TGTGCCAGCAGCGTCGGGGGACAGGGGTTGATGAGTTATGGCTACACCTTC
CDR3 protein: CASSVGGQGLMSYGYTF

D gene: NA
clone size: NA
J gene: TRBJ1-1
V gene: TRBV7-3
CDR3 DNA: TGTGCCAGCAGCAGGGGACAGAACACTGAAGCTTTCTTT
CDR3 protein: CASSRGQNTEAFF

D gene: TRBD2
clone size: NA
J gene: TRBJ2-7
V gene: TRBV7-2
CDR3 DNA: TGTGCCAGCAGCTTAGTCCGGGGGGAGTACGAGCAGTACTTC
CDR3 protein: CASSLVRGEYEQYF